This T cell receptor beta chain was identified during a study of blood T cells in healthy people across ages. Study overall: Capturing about one barcoded beta molecule per two T cells was achieved by template switching. General study results and limits: With naive T cell percentage, TCR beta diversity showed a strong correlation. TCR beta diversity per million T cells fell roughly linearly with age. Expanded clonotype changes were possibly confounded by unknown donor CMV status.

The use of a sample-barcoded 5' primer and a J-beta primer mix characterized a second PCR of roughly 6 to 11 cycles. A single record per CDR3 protein comes from TCRdb applying MiXCR to the 5' RACE reads. Of nearly 1 million distinct CDR3 sequences in the sample, roughly half were seen once. The CDR3 sequence is 16 residues long. Germline V lookup: CDR1 SGHAT, CDR2 FQNNGV. V lost 3 bases to trimming and J lost 1 base, with 16 bases between them. About this clonotype: Its target is unknown.

This clonotype originated in a woman aged 55 to 70 in good health. This chain joins TRBV11-2 and TRBJ2-7; the D gene is possibly TRBD1 (5 bases). The specimen was blood. CDR3 sequence: CASSLPRVSLSYEQYF. The CDR3 DNA follows: TGTGCCAGCAGCTTGCCCAGGGTCTCACTTTCCTACGAGCAGTACTTC. The variable domain in full, completed from reference TRBV11-2 and TRBJ2-7, reads EAGVAQSPRYKIIEKRQSVAFWCNPISGHATLYWYQQILGQGPKLLIQFQNNGVVDDSQLPKDRFSAERLKGVDSTLKIQPAKLEDSAVYLCASSLPRVSLSYEQYFGPGTRLTVT.